The entry below gives a single T cell receptor (beta chain) sequence along with its context. Antigen: not known. This sample is part of a study of T cell responses to AZD1222 COVID-19 vaccine. Study observations and caveats: Most donors were white British, females outnumbered males, and clonal diversity was possibly underestimated.

V lost 4 bases, J lost 6 bases, and 7 bases stayed unmatched. This CDR3 has 14 amino acids. Germline CDR1 is LNHDA and CDR2 is SQIVND (reference sequence). The method was immunoSEQ multiplex PCR; TCRdb's version includes in-frame clones alone and lacks a portion of them. Altogether about 160,000 clones are present, 92% being singletons, with the ten largest covering approximately 3.6%. The chain joins TRBV19 to TRBJ2-7, with 9 bases fitting TRBD1. The clonotype originates from an adult who received the AZD1222 COVID-19 vaccine. The sample in question was peripheral blood, obtained 28 days after the second AZD1222 dose. The DNA for the CDR3 is TGTGCCAGTAGTACCGGGACAGGGATCGGCGAGCAGTACTTC. It translates to CASSTGTGIGEQYF.